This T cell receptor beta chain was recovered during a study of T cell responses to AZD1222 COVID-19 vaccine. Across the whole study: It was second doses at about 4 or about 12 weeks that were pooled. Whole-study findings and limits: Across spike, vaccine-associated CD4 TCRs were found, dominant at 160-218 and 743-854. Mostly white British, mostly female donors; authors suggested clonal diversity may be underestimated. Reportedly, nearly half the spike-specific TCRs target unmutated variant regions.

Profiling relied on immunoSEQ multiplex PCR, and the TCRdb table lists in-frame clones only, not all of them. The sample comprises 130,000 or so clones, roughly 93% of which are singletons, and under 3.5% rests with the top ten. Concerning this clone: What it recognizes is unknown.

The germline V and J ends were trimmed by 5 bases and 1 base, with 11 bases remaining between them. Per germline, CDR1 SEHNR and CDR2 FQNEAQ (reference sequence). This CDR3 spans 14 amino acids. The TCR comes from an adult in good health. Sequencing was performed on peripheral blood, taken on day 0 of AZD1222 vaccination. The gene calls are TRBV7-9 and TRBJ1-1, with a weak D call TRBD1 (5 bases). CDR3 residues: CASSPYGGNTEAFF. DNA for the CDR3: TGTGCCAGCAGCCCATATGGGGGGAACACTGAAGCTTTCTTT.